Detailed here is one TCR beta chain. No antigen is known for it. Germline CDR1 reads MNHEY; CDR2 reads SVGAGI. This CDR3 has 15 residues. The J segment lost 4 bases and the V segment lost 0 bases, leaving 5 bases of the junction unmatched. The sample belongs to a study of human T cells and chemical hapten exposure. Points from the study as a whole: TCRs exceeding a frequency of 1 in 1000 stayed unchanged under DPC sensitization.

TCRdb re-analysed the RACE reads in MiXCR, keeping a single row per CDR3 protein. The sample shows about 140,000 distinct CDR3 sequences, approximately 10% of them seen only once. Time point described: patch test 2, 6 weeks after DPC sensitization. As for treatment: therapeutic diphenylcyclopropenone sensitization with weekly scalp DPC. The authors' total RNA extraction used unfractionated whole blood. This specimen consisted of whole blood, obtained in connection with sensitization to the hapten diphenylcyclopropenone (DPC). The chain carries TRBV6-5 and TRBJ2-5, with 7 bases aligning to TRBD1. The clonotype was recovered from a woman in her fifties or sixties with alopecia areata. Some clones in this sample may be carry-over from other donors' samples. This CDR3 is CASSYSTGSGETQYF. The CDR3 DNA follows: TGTGCCAGCAGTTACTCGACAGGGTCGGGAGAGACCCAGTACTTC.